The rows below give T cell receptor beta chains drawn from one sample of a study of Ad26.COV2.S vaccination and SARS-CoV-2 variants. The method was immunoSEQ multiplex PCR; TCRdb's version includes in-frame clones alone and lacks a portion of them. The table records about 390,000 clones, about 90% of them present only once. Sequenced material: peripheral blood, taken in a trial of Ad26.COV2.S vaccine versus placebo. The receptors shown here come from a person aged 18-60 years who received the Ad26.COV2.S COVID-19 vaccine or a placebo. The CDR3 runs from the conserved cysteine through the conserved F or W. Fields, in order: V gene, J gene, CDR3 protein.

TRBV19,TRBJ1-5,CASNEGNQPQHF
TRBV27,TRBJ1-2,CASRPGLGGLSYGYTF
TRBV19,TRBJ2-3,CASSIDGGGLAGPDTQYF
TRBV19,TRBJ1-5,CASSVQGSGQPQHF
TRBV3-1/TRBV3-2,TRBJ2-7,CASSQAPSASLYEQYF
TRBV19,TRBJ1-3,CASTSTGNTIYF
TRBV20-1,TRBJ1-2,CSAGGKGGYTF
TRBV5-1,TRBJ1-2,CASSPGTAYGYTF
TRBV7-2,TRBJ2-1,CATSFVGGQFF
TRBV30,TRBJ2-2,CAWMRGRRTGELFF
TRBV6-5,TRBJ1-1,CASSYAGGVNTEAFF
TRBV5-1,TRBJ1-1,CASSLGGNTEAFF
TRBV28,TRBJ2-7,CASVHESGGSYEQYF
TRBV9,TRBJ2-5,CASSVDPGGEGETQYF
TRBV4-3,TRBJ2-3,CASSQDRRGPAEDTQYF
TRBV6-1,TRBJ1-3,CASSERAGTGGIGGNTIYF